The source of this T cell receptor (beta chain) is a study of regulatory dendritic cells for organ transplantation. There are 14 residues in the CDR3. CDR1 is MNHNS, CDR2 SASEGT, per germline. Trimming took 5 bases from V and 4 from J; bases not matched to a gene: 4. Assay used: immunoSEQ multiplex PCR; TCRdb lists only in-frame clones, some missing. Of some 40,000 clones in the sample, about 90% were seen once. The receptor comes from a human donor in good health. The sample consisted of naive CD8+ T cells from blood. The subset denotes: CD45RA+ naive T cells. The chain is built from TRBV6-1 and TRBJ1-4, with TRBD1 matching over 7 bases. The CDR3 DNA sequence: TGTGCCAGCAGTCCAGGGGGATATAATGAAAAACTGTTTTTT. Its translation: CASSPGGYNEKLFF.